This TCR beta chain stems from a study of T cells in Graves' hyperthyroidism and ophthalmopathy. With a duration under 2 months, the hyperthyroidism was newly diagnosed in patients aged 18 to 65. Thyroid ultrasound and orbital computed tomography, with clinical symptoms and serum thyroxine and TRAb, informed diagnoses. Cells are PBMCs isolated from roughly 9.2 ml of fresh blood. This clonotype was counted at least ten times. Its specificity is unknown. General study points: Researchers found most expanded thyroid clonotypes above 0.001 in blood as well.

Authors of the study amplified TCR beta CDR3 regions from RNA transcripts. In the first-round RT-PCR of the TCR CDR3, the HTBI primer set was used. One entry per CDR3 protein results from TCRdb running MiXCR on the multiplex PCR reads. The table shows around 760,000 distinct CDR3 sequences, with 35% occurring only once. CDR3 length: 13 residues. Per germline, CDR1 SQVTM and CDR2 ANQGSEA. The V end lost 4 bases, the J end lost 10 bases, and 14 bases lay between the germline ends. The TCR comes from a woman aged 40 to 50 with Graves' hyperthyroidism. The sample was blood. This rearrangement joins TRBV29-1 to TRBJ1-6; D may be TRBD1 (5 bases). CDR3 nucleotides: TGCAGCGTTGCGGGCCAGGGAGGATCACCCCTCCACTTT. Amino acids: CSVAGQGGSPLHF.